This T cell receptor (beta chain) was identified during a study of blood T cell repertoires in COVID-19. Background on the study: The United States, Italy and Spain provided the acute and convalescent COVID-19 samples. PBMCs, B-cell-depleted T cells, or T cells provided the cDNA or gDNA that made up the material.

CDR1 and CDR2 from the germline V gene are SGHRS and YFSETQ. The V and J ends lost 3 bases and 5 bases, in that order; junction bases with no gene match: 2. CDR3 length: 14 amino acids. Original processing notes: Estimated nucleated cell counts came from reference gene primer amplification. Measured with immunoSEQ multiplex PCR; TCRdb has only the in-frame clones, and not every one. V, J and clone size are taken as reported in that table, and D and trimming were inferred from the DNA itself. The table has about 190,000 clones, roughly 80% seen once. Sequences were obtained from peripheral blood. The sequence was obtained from a human donor in a cohort sampled during active COVID-19. The genes are TRBV5-1 and TRBJ2-5; 12 bases line up with TRBD2. The CDR3 protein is CASSSGLAGETQYF. In nucleotides, the CDR3 is TGCGCCAGCAGCTCTGGACTAGCGGGGGAGACCCAGTACTTC.